This T cell receptor beta chain was sequenced for a study of CD8 T cells in ankylosing spondylitis. This clonotype was recorded many times. TCRdb analysed the 5' RACE reads with MiXCR anew, one entry per CDR3 protein. The sample includes about 220,000 distinct CDR3 sequences, 10% to 13% of them seen just once. The trim removed 7 bases at V and 7 bases at J, leaving 15 bases unmatched. There are 17 residues in the CDR3. The sequence was collected from a male donor with ankylosing spondylitis or in good health (not recorded which). Specimen: blood, either unsorted or a sorted T cell fraction (not recorded which). The chain carries TRBV12-3 or TRBV12-4 and TRBJ2-2; 10 bases are a match to TRBD2. The CDR3, as DNA: TGTGCCAGCATTCGGGAACTAGCGGGGTCGAGGGGCGGGGAGCTGTTTTTT. Amino acids: CASIRELAGSRGGELFF.